A single TCR beta chain is shown here with its context. Its antigen is unidentified. MiXCR, applied by TCRdb to the 5' RACE reads, yields one record per CDR3 protein. Here the sample spans about 390,000 distinct CDR3 sequences, about 17% being singletons. The data stem from a study of T-cell memory formation after mild COVID-19. Germline V gene lookup returns CDR1 SGHTA and CDR2 FQGNSA. The CDR3 is made up of 15 amino acids. V shed 1 base, J shed 2 bases, and the junction held 2 bases outside the gene matches. Notes on the study in general: Later expanders leaned CD4+, whereas day 15 to 85 contracting clones were balanced CD4/CD8.

Sequences were obtained from PBMCs or a T cell subset sorted from them (not recorded which). This receptor was obtained from a man between 18 and 29 years old who had mild COVID-19 (a few samples of this study predate the infection). Cell type and time point are not known. The rearrangement uses TRBV7-2 and TRBJ2-5, with 9 nucleotides matching TRBD2. The CDR3 loop is CASSLEAGGQETQYF. DNA for the CDR3: TGTGCCAGCAGCTTAGAAGCGGGAGGACAAGAGACCCAGTACTTC.